A single sample is the source of the 17 T cell receptor beta chains below, sequenced in a study of OX40 agonist ivuxolimab in advanced cancers. Sequenced by immunoSEQ multiplex PCR; TCRdb stores in-frame clones only, minus some. The sample gives about 51,000 clones, around 77% of which show up once; roughly 2% is in the top ten. Sequenced material: CD4+ or CD8+ T cells sorted from blood, taken in a trial of the OX40 agonist ivuxolimab. These receptors were taken from an adult with an advanced solid tumor such as melanoma, head and neck, liver or kidney cancer.

The chain links TRBV5-4 to TRBJ1-1; TRBD1 agrees at 8 bases. From germline, CDR1 is SGHNT and CDR2 YYREEE (reference sequence). This CDR3 has 15 residues. Trimming took 4 bases from V and 1 from J; bases not matched to a gene: 6. The DNA for the CDR3 is TGTGCCAGCAGCCCGCGACAGGGGAGGAACACTGAAGCTTTCTTT. Residues: CASSPRQGRNTEAFF. The full variable domain, rest sourced from reference TRBV5-4 and TRBJ1-1, is ETGVTQSPTHLIKTRGQQVTLRCSSQSGHNTVSWYQQALGQGPQFIFQYYREEENGRGNFPPRFSGLQFPNYSSELNVNALELDDSALYLCASSPRQGRNTEAFFGQGTRLTVV.

V usage is TRBV11-2 and J usage is TRBJ2-7, with 7 bases fitting TRBD2. J was trimmed by 8 bases and V by 5 bases; bases with no gene match: 15. CDR3 length equals 15 residues. In germline, CDR1 is SGHAT, CDR2 FQNNGV. CDR3 nucleotide sequence: TGTGCCAGCAGCCCAGGCGGGAGAGGCCCTAAGAAGCAGTACTTC. This gives the protein CASSPGGRGPKKQYF. The entire variable domain, with the rest obtained from reference TRBV11-2 and TRBJ2-7, is as follows: EAGVAQSPRYKIIEKRQSVAFWCNPISGHATLYWYQQILGQGPKLLIQFQNNGVVDDSQLPKDRFSAERLKGVDSTLKIQPAKLEDSAVYLCASSPGGRGPKKQYFGPGTRLTVT.

Regarding this clone: The sample carries other DNA sequences with the same CDR3. The chain uses TRBV5-1 and TRBJ2-6, with 7 nucleotides matching TRBD1. The germline V gene encodes CDR1 SGHRS and CDR2 YFSETQ. CDR3 length: 18 residues. V lost 0 bases and J lost 0; bases outside the gene matches: 6. In DNA form, the CDR3 reads TGCGCCAGCAGCTTGGGGCAGGGGGTCTTCTCTGGGGCCAACGTCCTGACTTTC. It encodes CASSLGQGVFSGANVLTF. The full variable domain, with the rest looked up from reference TRBV5-1 and TRBJ2-6, is KAGVTQTPRYLIKTRGQQVTLSCSPISGHRSVSWYQQTPGQGLQFLFEYFSETQRNKGNFPGRFSGRQFSNSRSEMNVSTLELGDSALYLCASSLGQGVFSGANVLTFGAGSRLTVL.

This clone was counted a few times. The CDR3 DNA reads TGTGCCAGCCTTGGATGGCACAATGAGCAGTTCTTC. This translates into CASLGWHNEQFF. The V call is TRBV6-5, the J call TRBJ2-1; D gene unclear. Germline CDR1 and CDR2: MNHEY and SVGAGI. Trimming removed 8 bases at V and 5 bases at J, with 10 bases between. This CDR3 contains 12 residues.

This clone occurred once. The chain recombines TRBV1 with TRBJ1-1; the DNA was not compared with TRBD1, the D call given in the table. TRBV1 is assigned pseudogene status. This CDR3 contains 16 residues. CDR3 protein: CTSSQGPEAGGTEAFF. In DNA form, the CDR3 reads TGCACCAGCAGCCAAGGCCCGGAGGCAGGGGGGACTGAAGCTTTCTTT.

The chain has TRBV11-2 and TRBJ2-7; D perhaps matches TRBD2 (5 bases). Germline lookup yields CDR1 SGHAT and CDR2 FQNNGV. The CDR3 runs to 13 residues. V lost 3 bases, J lost 5 bases, and 11 bases lay in between. This CDR3 is CASSFLAWNEQYF. CDR3 DNA sequence: TGTGCCAGCAGCTTTCTAGCTTGGAACGAGCAGTACTTC.

This clone was picked up one time. DNA for the CDR3: TGTGCCAGCAGAGGGGTAGGAGGCACAGATACGCAGTATTTT. Translating it yields CASRGVGGTDTQYF. This chain joins TRBV5-4 and TRBJ2-3; a weak D match, TRBD1 (5 bases). The V gene lost 5 bases and the J gene lost 1 base, with 11 bases spanning the gap. Looked up from germline, CDR1 is SGHNT and CDR2 is YYREEE (reference sequence). The CDR3 length is 14 residues.

The V call is TRBV6-1, the J call TRBJ2-7, with no clear D. V lost 5 bases and J 3 bases, leaving 8 bases between the germline ends. CDR3 length equals 12 residues. The V gene's germline CDR1 is MNHNS and CDR2 SASEGT. This chain's CDR3 is CASSKGYYEQYF. The CDR3 DNA follows: TGTGCCAGCAGTAAGGGCTACTACGAGCAGTACTTC.

The rearrangement links TRBV6-1 to TRBJ1-2; D ambiguous. V lost 1 base and J 7 bases, leaving 13 bases between the germline ends. CDR1 MNHNS and CDR2 SASEGT come from the germline V gene. CDR3 length: 14 amino acids. As DNA, the CDR3 is TGTGCCAGCAGTGAAGACGGTACAGCCGCTGGCTACACCTTC. This translates into CASSEDGTAAGYTF.

The chain joins TRBV28 to TRBJ2-2, with 7 bases lining up with TRBD1. The CDR3 has 16 amino acids. The V gene end was trimmed by 2 bases and the J gene end by 0 bases; junction bases not matched to a gene: 3. Looked up from germline, CDR1 is MDHEN and CDR2 is SYDVKM. Written as DNA, the CDR3 is TGTGCCAGCAGTTTAAACGGACAGGCGAACACCGGGGAGCTGTTTTTT. It specifies CASSLNGQANTGELFF.

This clone was seen a few times. The chain carries TRBV5-6 and TRBJ2-5, with D uncertain. The CDR3 loop spans 15 amino acids. With 0 bases removed from V and 4 bases from J, the gap between germline ends came to 13 bases. Looked up from germline, CDR1 is SGHDT and CDR2 is YYEEEE. CDR3 sequence reads: CASSLVGQVAETQYF. The CDR3 nucleotides read TGTGCCAGCAGCTTGGTCGGGCAGGTGGCAGAGACCCAGTACTTC. Drawing the rest from reference TRBV5-6 and TRBJ2-5, the complete variable domain is DAGVTQSPTHLIKTRGQQVTLRCSPKSGHDTVSWYQQALGQGPQFIFQYYEEEERQRGNFPDRFSGHQFPNYSSELNVNALLLGDSALYLCASSLVGQVAETQYFGPGTRLLVL.

The V call is TRBV14, the J call TRBJ2-1; D unclear. Trimming removed 2 bases from V and 8 bases from J, with 7 bases in between. The CDR3 covers 12 residues. CDR1 and CDR2 (germline): SGHDN, FVKESK. The CDR3 reads CASSQSLDEQFF. The CDR3 region has the DNA TGTGCCAGCAGCCAAAGTTTGGATGAGCAGTTCTTC.

The gene calls are TRBV28 and TRBJ1-5; a weak D match, TRBD1 (5 bases). From germline, CDR1 is MDHEN and CDR2 SYDVKM. The ends were cut back, 1 base at V and 7 bases at J, with 20 bases in the middle. The CDR3 is 17 residues long. As DNA, the CDR3 is TGTGCCAGCAGTTTATTCCGCCTCCGGGGCTTAGGGCAGCCCCAGCATTTT. Its translation: CASSLFRLRGLGQPQHF.

The CDR3 sequence is CASSTVLGAGELFF. The CDR3 DNA sequence: TGTGCCAGTAGTACTGTCCTCGGCGCCGGGGAGCTGTTTTTT. V usage is TRBV19 and J usage is TRBJ2-2; D remains ambiguous. CDR1 LNHDA and CDR2 SQIVND come from the germline V gene (reference sequence). With 4 bases removed from V and 6 bases from J, the gap between germline ends came to 12 bases. The CDR3 sequence is 14 residues long.

To note about this clone: Germline and junction disagree at one end, which may indicate a read error. The chain combines TRBV6-1 with TRBJ2-3; D is unclear. The length of the CDR3 is 14 residues. In germline, CDR1 is MNHNS, CDR2 SASEGT. CDR3 amino acids: CASSFITPTDMQYF. The CDR3 DNA reads as TGTGCCAGCAGTTTCATTACTCCCACAGATATGCAGTATTTT.

The rearrangement links TRBV7-2 to TRBJ2-6; D perhaps matches TRBD1 (6 bases). The CDR3 sequence is 15 residues long. Germline V CDR1 and CDR2: SGHTA, FQGNSA. V lost 5 bases, J lost 1 base, and 9 bases lay in between. The CDR3 DNA follows: TGTGCCAGCAGCCCTACAGGGTCTGGGGCCAACGTCCTGACTTTC. Translation gives CASSPTGSGANVLTF. Full variable domain (remainder filled in from reference TRBV7-2 and TRBJ2-6): GAGVSQSPSNKVTEKGKDVELRCDPISGHTALYWYRQSLGQGLEFLIYFQGNSAPDKSGLPSDRFSAERTGGSVSTLTIQRTQQEDSAVYLCASSPTGSGANVLTFGAGSRLTVL.

The rearrangement joins TRBV15 to TRBJ2-7; D may be TRBD1 (6 bases). CDR3 size: 17 residues. Germline CDR1 LNHNV, CDR2 YYDKDF (reference sequence). Trimming took 0 bases from V and 3 from J, leaving 18 bases between them. CDR3 in amino acids: CATSRDGPSRGFYEQYF. The CDR3 DNA follows: TGTGCCACCAGCAGAGATGGGCCAAGTAGGGGGTTCTACGAGCAGTACTTC.